The sequence of this T cell receptor (beta chain) was determined in a study of shared clonotypes between healthy human individuals. About the study: CD4 naive and memory got three plates each, CD8 naive two, CD8 memory one.

Splitting of each subset's genomic DNA was done evenly across several immunoSEQ plates. Here immunoSEQ multiplex PCR was the method, and the copy in TCRdb shows in-frame clones only, minus some. The table includes 1.5 million to 2.5 million clones, about 95% detected once. Germline V gene sequence: CDR1 LGHNA, CDR2 YSLEER. The CDR3 loop spans 13 amino acids. The germline V and J ends were trimmed by 1 base and 6 bases, with 10 bases remaining between them. General study results and limits: Generation probabilities of non-shared clonotypes were lower (relative to those shared by all four donors).

Comments on this clone: What it binds is unknown.

The naive CD8 population came from CD45RO-negative cells selected for CCR7, without terminally differentiated effector memory CD45RA+ cells. Every contributor of samples was a Caucasian grown-up residing in Nashville, Tennessee. The TCR originated in a man between 18 and 29 years old in good health. This rearrangement joins TRBV4-3 to TRBJ2-7; weak D call: TRBD1 (6 bases). Sequenced material: naive CD8+ T cells sorted from blood. The CDR3 loop is CASSQVRTAEQYF. CDR3 sequence (DNA): TGCGCCAGCAGCCAAGTTCGGACAGCCGAGCAGTACTTC.